This T cell receptor beta chain derives from a study of blood T cell repertoires in COVID-19. In the study overall: COVID-19 samples from acute and convalescent phases originated in the United States, Italy and Spain.

Profiling relied on immunoSEQ multiplex PCR, and the TCRdb table lists in-frame clones only, not all of them. The table includes tens of thousands of clones, roughly 84% detected once. V lost 6 bases, J lost 4 bases, and 18 bases lay in between. The CDR3 extends over 15 amino acids. The germline V gene encodes CDR1 SGHTA and CDR2 FQGNSA. This clone was counted a single time. The chain links TRBV7-2 to TRBJ1-2; D unresolved. The material sequenced was peripheral blood. This receptor was obtained from a man aged 65-85 years with acute or convalescent COVID-19. CDR3 nucleotide sequence: TGTGCCAGCAGTCGGGGAGGGTCCCTAATCTATGGCTACACCTTC. Amino acids: CASSRGGSLIYGYTF.